This section outlines one TCR beta chain sequence together with its context. The target antigen is unknown. This entry is derived from a study of CXCR3-negative and CXCR3-positive naive CD8 T cells. Findings of the study overall: Hydrophobicity was higher for TRB CDR3s found in CXCR3-positive naive cells than in CXCR3-negative naive cells. Surface CD5 matched across naive subsets, and TRB CDR3 properties served to infer TCR strength. Memory cells showed distinct TRBV-TRBJ patterns, while the two naive subsets matched.

5' RACE that incorporated UMI labels was used to prepare the TRB cDNA libraries. TCRdb reanalyzed the 5' RACE reads and collapses them to one entry per CDR3 protein, without DNA. The data show 130,000 to 150,000 distinct CDR3 sequences, and the top ten clones hold around 0.28%. Germline loops: CDR1 SGHDT, CDR2 YYEEEE. There are 13 residues in the CDR3. All CD8+ T cell subsets were sorted in triplicate at fewer than 350,000 cells each. Naivety in CD8+ T cells corresponded to a CD45RO-CCR7+CD27+CD95- phenotype. The source of this sequence is a human donor in good health. Some clones in this sample may be carry-over from other donors' samples. The J gene is TRBJ2-5, the V gene TRBV5-6; TCRdb's assignment of TRBD1 cannot be checked, as there is no DNA. Input material: naive CXCR3+ CD8+ T cells from blood. Documented subset: CD45RO-CCR7+CD27+CD95- naive CD8+ T cells expressing CXCR3 (TNR3+). CDR3 in amino acids: CASSITGEETQYF.